The rows below give T cell receptor beta chains drawn from one sample of a study of memory CD4+ T cells and cytomegalovirus serostatus. The assay was immunoSEQ multiplex PCR, and TCRdb's table has in-frame clones only and misses some. In the table there are 60,000 to 70,000 clones, 80% of which are singletons. The sequencing input was memory CD4+ T cells from blood. The receptors come from an adult in good health and CMV-seronegative. Some clones in this sample may be carry-over from other donors' samples. The CDR3 runs from the conserved cysteine through the conserved F or W. Each record gives: J gene, D gene, clone size, V gene, CDR3 DNA, CDR3 protein. The D gene is left open where the match is weak. Clone size is stated in some rows and not others, as once, few, many or a class when expanded.

TRBJ2-1	.	.	TRBV5-3	TGTGCCAGAAGCAACCTCAAACGAATCGACAATGAGCAGTTCTTC	CARSNLKRIDNEQFF
TRBJ1-2	.	.	TRBV5-6	TGTGCCAGCAGCTTGCGCAGGAGTAACTATGGCTACACCTTC	CASSLRRSNYGYTF
TRBJ2-3	TRBD2	.	TRBV5-1	TGCGCCAGCAGCCCAGCGGGGGGTGGGACAGATACGCAGTATTTT	CASSPAGGGTDTQYF
TRBJ1-1	.	once	TRBV5-8	TGTGCCAGCAGCTTGAACCGTGGGGGCTGGGTCGACACTGAAGCTTTCTTT	CASSLNRGGWVDTEAFF
TRBJ2-6	TRBD2	.	TRBV2	TGTGCCAGCCTACGGGAGGGCTCTGGGGCCAACGTCCTGACTTTC	CASLREGSGANVLTF
TRBJ1-1	.	.	TRBV4-1	TGCGCCAGCAGCCAATCATTGTCCAGGGGGAACACTGAAGCTTTCTTT	CASSQSLSRGNTEAFF
TRBJ1-2	.	.	TRBV2	TGTGCCAGCAGTGCAAGAAGAGGGGAAACCGTTCGGTACACCTTC	CASSARRGETVRYTF
TRBJ1-6	.	.	TRBV30	TGTGCCTGGAGTAAGATCCATCTCGCTAATTCACCCCTCCACTTT	CAWSKIHLANSPLHF
TRBJ2-7	TRBD2	.	TRBV5-1	TGCGCCAGCAGCTTGACGCCGGGACTAGCGGGAGTCGACTATCCCTACGAGCAGTACTTC	CASSLTPGLAGVDYPYEQYF
TRBJ1-1	.	.	TRBV30	TGTGCCTGGAGACACAAAGGGGGGAACACTGAAGCTTTCTTT	CAWRHKGGNTEAFF
TRBJ2-7	.	.	TRBV6-6	TGTGCCAGCAATCCCGGGACCCTCCTCGAGCAGTACTTC	CASNPGTLLEQYF
TRBJ2-2	TRBD2	.	TRBV28	TGTGCCAGCAGTTTAGCGGGAGGGGATTGGGAGCTGTTTTTT	CASSLAGGDWELFF
TRBJ1-1	.	.	TRBV5-4	TGTGCCAGCAGCTCCGGGACGCTCGTGAACACTGAAGCTTTCTTT	CASSSGTLVNTEAFF
TRBJ1-2	.	.	TRBV2	TGTGCCAGCAGTGAAGGTGGCTCCTCCTTATATGGCTACACCTTC	CASSEGGSSLYGYTF
TRBJ1-1	TRBD1	few	TRBV30	TGTGCCTGGAGCGGACAGGGTGAAGCTTTCTTT	CAWSGQGEAFF
TRBJ2-5	.	.	TRBV27	TGTGCCAGCAGGGATCTAAAAGAGACCCAGTACTTC	CASRDLKETQYF
TRBJ2-2	TRBD1	.	TRBV18	TGTGCCAGCTCAGTTACCGCCGGGACAGGGAGCACCGGGGAGCTGTTTTTT	CASSVTAGTGSTGELFF
TRBJ2-1	.	.	TRBV29-1	TGCAGCGTTGGCAGGTCCGGTGAGCAGTTCTTC	CSVGRSGEQFF
TRBJ1-3	.	.	TRBV28	TGTGCCAGCAGTTTAAGGGGAACCCTCTCTGGAAACACCATATATTTT	CASSLRGTLSGNTIYF
TRBJ2-7	.	.	TRBV27	TGTGCCAGCAGCCGTTCGGGTTTTTCCTACGAGCAGTACTTC	CASSRSGFSYEQYF
TRBJ2-7	.	.	TRBV19	TGTGCCAGTAGTATGGTTAGCGATTACGAGCAGTACTTC	CASSMVSDYEQYF
TRBJ2-5	TRBD2	.	TRBV9	TGTGCCAGCAGCCCCTGGGAGGGAGAGACCCAGTACTTC	CASSPWEGETQYF
TRBJ1-5	.	few	TRBV25-1	TGTGCCAGCAGTGGGTGGACGGATAGCAATCAGCCCCAGCATTTT	CASSGWTDSNQPQHF
TRBJ2-7	.	.	TRBV14	TGTGCCAGCAGCCAAGCCGTGTTCTCGGGTGAGCAGTACTTC	CASSQAVFSGEQYF
TRBJ2-3	.	.	TRBV7-2	TGTGCCAGCAGCTTAGGTCAGGGGAAAAAGTATTTT	CASSLGQGKKYF
TRBJ2-2	.	.	TRBV7-6	TGTGCCAGCGGCAATACCGGGGAGCTGTTTTTT	CASGNTGELFF
TRBJ2-4	.	many	TRBV19	TGTGCCAGTAGTATACAGGGTAAAAACATTCAGTACTTC	CASSIQGKNIQYF
TRBJ2-2	.	.	TRBV7-9	TGTGCCAGCAGCTCACTGCTGGGCAGAGCCATCCCCGGGGAGCTGTTTTTT	CASSSLLGRAIPGELFF
TRBJ2-7	.	.	TRBV12-1	TGTGCCAGCAGCTTTGAGGGACCCGGCTACGAGCAGTACTTC	CASSFEGPGYEQYF
TRBJ1-5	.	.	TRBV7-2	TGTGCCAGCAGCTTACGGCAAGATGTGCCCCAGCATTTT	CASSLRQDVPQHF
TRBJ2-7	TRBD2	.	TRBV4-1	TGCGCCAGCAGCCAAGGGACTAGCGGGGCCCACTCCTACGAGCAGTACTTC	CASSQGTSGAHSYEQYF
TRBJ1-1	.	.	TRBV5-1	TGCGCCAGCAGCTTGCCAGGGACTGAAGCTTTCTTT	CASSLPGTEAFF
TRBJ1-2	.	.	TRBV5-6	TGTGCCAGCAGCTCAAAATATTATGGCTACACCTTC	CASSSKYYGYTF
TRBJ2-5	TRBD2	.	TRBV5-1	TGCGCCAGCAGCTTGGGTAGCGGGGGGACGGAGACCCAGTACTTC	CASSLGSGGTETQYF
TRBJ2-7	TRBD1	.	TRBV7-8	TGTGCCAGCAGCTCCTCCGGGACAGGGAACGAGCAGTACTTC	CASSSSGTGNEQYF
TRBJ2-3	TRBD1	.	TRBV9	TGTGCCAGCAGCGTAGCGGGGACAGGGGGCATAGATACGCAGTATTTT	CASSVAGTGGIDTQYF
TRBJ1-1	TRBD1	.	TRBV5-8	TGTGCCAGCAGCCCGAACAGGGGGGAGAACACTGAAGCTTTCTTT	CASSPNRGENTEAFF
TRBJ1-1	.	.	TRBV2	TGTGCCAGCAGCCGGACAGTCATGAACACTGAAGCTTTCTTT	CASSRTVMNTEAFF
TRBJ1-1	.	.	TRBV11-2	TGTGCCAGCAGCCCCCGACCGAACACTGAAGCTTTCTTT	CASSPRPNTEAFF
TRBJ2-1	.	once	TRBV7-9	TGTGCCAGCAGCTTAGTCAGGGCCAATGAGCAGTTCTTC	CASSLVRANEQFF
TRBJ2-2	.	.	TRBV10-2	TGCGCCAGCCGGGGGCAGGAGGACACCGGGGAGCTGTTTTTT	CASRGQEDTGELFF
TRBJ1-4	.	.	TRBV20-1	TGCAGTGCTAGAGATCGGGGGGGGGTGGTTTTT	CSARDRGGVVF
TRBJ2-7	.	few	TRBV5-6	TGTGCCAGCAGCCCGCGGAGGGGGGTCTACGAGCAGTACTTC	CASSPRRGVYEQYF
TRBJ2-7	.	few	TRBV30	TGTGCCTGGGATCCTCCCGGGGTCGGGTCCTACGAGCAGTACTTC	CAWDPPGVGSYEQYF
TRBJ1-2	TRBD1	.	TRBV7-9	TGTGCCAGCGACCCGGGACAGGGGGCCTGGGGCTACACCTTC	CASDPGQGAWGYTF
TRBJ1-6	.	few	TRBV4-1	TGCGCCAGCAGCCTTCTAGAGGCGAGCTCCTATAATTCACCCCTCCACTTT	CASSLLEASSYNSPLHF
TRBJ1-3	.	.	TRBV6-6	TGTGCCAGCAGTTACTCGGTCGGGACTGGAAACACCATATATTTT	CASSYSVGTGNTIYF
TRBJ1-6	TRBD1	.	TRBV6-1	TGTGCCAGCAGTGAACAGGGGGGGTATTCACCCCTCCACTTT	CASSEQGGYSPLHF
TRBJ2-1	.	.	TRBV7-9	TGTGCCAGCAGCCAGGTTGGAGGGCGGTATGAGCAGTTCTTC	CASSQVGGRYEQFF
TRBJ1-1	.	few	TRBV28	TGTGCCAGCAGTGGGGGGGGGCGGCCTGAAGCTTTCTTT	CASSGGGRPEAFF
TRBJ2-5	TRBD1	.	TRBV11-2	TGTGCCAGCAGCCAAGGACAGGGGGGGGGTACCCAGTACTTC	CASSQGQGGGTQYF
TRBJ2-7	TRBD1	.	TRBV10-3	TGTGCCATCAGTGCAGGTTTCGGACAGGGCATCTCCTACGAGCAGTACTTC	CAISAGFGQGISYEQYF
TRBJ1-4	.	.	TRBV2	TGTGCCAGCAGTGGACACACCTCAAATGAAAAACTGTTTTTT	CASSGHTSNEKLFF
TRBJ2-3	TRBD1	few	TRBV4-3	TGCGCCAGCAGCCCAGGACAGGGGGCGGATACGCAGTATTTT	CASSPGQGADTQYF
TRBJ1-1	TRBD1	.	TRBV7-6	TGTGCCAGCAGCTTAGCGCCGGGACAGGGGGCTGAAGCTTTCTTT	CASSLAPGQGAEAFF
TRBJ2-1	TRBD2	.	TRBV6-1	TGTGCCAGCAGTGAAAGAAGGATAGCGGGGACCTCCTACAATGAGCAGTTCTTC	CASSERRIAGTSYNEQFF
TRBJ2-7	.	.	TRBV28	TGTGCCAGCATCGGGTGGGGACAAGACTACGAGCAGTACTTC	CASIGWGQDYEQYF
TRBJ2-5	.	once	TRBV19	TGTGCCAGTAGTATAAAGAAAGGAGGAGAGACCCAGTACTTC	CASSIKKGGETQYF
TRBJ1-2	.	.	TRBV7-3	TGTGCCAGCAGCTTATACCCCGTAGGACAAGGAAATAACTATGGCTACACCTTC	CASSLYPVGQGNNYGYTF
TRBJ2-7	TRBD2	.	TRBV19	TGTGCCAGTAGGATAACTAGCGGGAGTGGCTACGAGCAGTACTTC	CASRITSGSGYEQYF